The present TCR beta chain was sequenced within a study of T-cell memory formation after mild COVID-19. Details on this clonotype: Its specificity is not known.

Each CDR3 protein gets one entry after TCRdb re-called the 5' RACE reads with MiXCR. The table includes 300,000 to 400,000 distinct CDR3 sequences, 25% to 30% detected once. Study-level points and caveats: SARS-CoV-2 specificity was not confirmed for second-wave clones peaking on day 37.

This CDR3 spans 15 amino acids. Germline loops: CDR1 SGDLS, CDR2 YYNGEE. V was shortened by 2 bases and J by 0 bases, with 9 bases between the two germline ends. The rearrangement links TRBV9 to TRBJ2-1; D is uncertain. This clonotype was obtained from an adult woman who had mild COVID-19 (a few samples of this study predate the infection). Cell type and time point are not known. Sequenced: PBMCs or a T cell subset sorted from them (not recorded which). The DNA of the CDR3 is TGTGCCAGCAGCGTTGGAATGAACTCCTACAATGAGCAGTTCTTC. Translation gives CASSVGMNSYNEQFF.